What follows describes a single T cell receptor (beta chain). PCR was performed using 60 Vbeta and 13 Jbeta primers. Profiled with immunoSEQ multiplex PCR; TCRdb holds only in-frame clones, not every one. The table lists 150,000 to 200,000 clones, 65% to 85% of them singletons. These data are taken from a study of cytomegalovirus exposure and HLA in healthy donors. From germline, CDR1 is GTSNPN and CDR2 SVGIG (reference sequence). Losses at the gene ends were 2 bases for V and 3 bases for J; bases not matched to a gene: 10. The CDR3 runs to 16 residues. Sequences were obtained from PBMCs. The V and J genes are TRBV30 and TRBJ1-2, with 9 bases that match TRBD1. This sequence originates from a woman aged 50 to 60 in good health and CMV-seropositive. The chain's CDR3 is CAWSLWDRALYYGYTF. CDR3 bases: TGTGCCTGGAGTCTATGGGACAGGGCTTTGTACTATGGCTACACCTTC.